The 4 T cell receptor beta chains below come from one sample, sequenced in a study of ipilimumab plus nivolumab after autologous stem cell transplantation. Using immunoSEQ multiplex PCR, the repertoire was profiled, and TCRdb retains in-frame clones only, with some absent. Altogether fewer than 15,000 clones are present, 73% being singletons, with the ten largest covering 15% to 20%. The sequencing here drew on PBMCs, taken in a trial of ipilimumab plus nivolumab as post-transplant consolidation. These receptors were taken from a male donor with diffuse large B-cell lymphoma.

This clone was detected a few times. The chain uses TRBV10-2 and TRBJ2-3; tentatively, D is TRBD2 (5 bases). Per germline, CDR1 WSHSY and CDR2 SAAADI. The CDR3 spans 13 residues. V was cut by 7 bases and J by 3 bases, with 11 bases left in between. The CDR3 region is CASTLGSTDTQYF. Here the CDR3 DNA reads TGCGCCAGCACTCTAGGGAGTACAGATACGCAGTATTTT.

This clone was detected only a few times. V and J are TRBV6-6 and TRBJ2-3; TRBD2 matches at 8 bases. Germline V CDR1 and CDR2: MNHNY, SVGAGI (reference sequence). Trimming at V came to 6 bases and at J to 4 bases, leaving 9 bases not matched to a gene. There are 15 residues in the CDR3. CDR3 sequence (DNA): TGTGCCAGCAGGACCGGGGGGGCCGGCGCAGATACGCAGTATTTT. This sequence encodes CASRTGGAGADTQYF.

This clone was found a few times. The rearrangement uses TRBV25-1 and TRBJ2-3; 8 bases are shared with TRBD2. The ends lost 2 bases at V and 1 base at J; junction bases unmatched: 2. Germline CDR1 reads MGHDK; CDR2 reads SYGVNS. The CDR3 runs 15 residues. The CDR3: CASSENGGGTDTQYF. CDR3 coding DNA: TGTGCCAGCAGTGAAAACGGGGGGGGCACAGATACGCAGTATTTT.

This clone is a singleton in its sample. The V gene is TRBV6-1, the J gene TRBJ2-1, with TRBD2 as a possible D gene (5 bases). Germline V gene lookup returns CDR1 MNHNS and CDR2 SASEGT. Trimming left V 2 bases short and J 1 base short, with 6 bases between. The CDR3 contains 14 residues. Written as DNA, the CDR3 is TGTGCCAGCAGTGAACAGCGGTCCTACAATGAGCAGTTCTTC. Its translation: CASSEQRSYNEQFF.